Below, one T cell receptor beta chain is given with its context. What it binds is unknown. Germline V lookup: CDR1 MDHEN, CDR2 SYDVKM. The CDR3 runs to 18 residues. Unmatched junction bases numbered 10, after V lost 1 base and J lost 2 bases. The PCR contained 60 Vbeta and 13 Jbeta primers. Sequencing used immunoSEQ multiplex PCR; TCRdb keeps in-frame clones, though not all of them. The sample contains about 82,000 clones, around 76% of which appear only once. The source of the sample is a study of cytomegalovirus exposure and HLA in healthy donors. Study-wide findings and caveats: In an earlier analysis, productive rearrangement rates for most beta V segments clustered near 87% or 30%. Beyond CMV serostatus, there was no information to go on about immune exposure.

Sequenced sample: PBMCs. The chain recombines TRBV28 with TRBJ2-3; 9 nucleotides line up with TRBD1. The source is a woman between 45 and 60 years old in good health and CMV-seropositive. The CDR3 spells CASSLYRTGVVNTDTQYF. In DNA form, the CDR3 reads TGTGCCAGCAGTTTATACAGGACAGGGGTGGTAAACACAGATACGCAGTATTTT.